The 23 T cell receptor beta chains presented below share a single source sample, sequenced in a study of patients and donors after allogeneic stem cell transplantation. TCRdb re-called the RT-PCR reads through MiXCR, storing one row per CDR3 protein. The sample gives over 25,000 distinct CDR3 sequences, around 35% of which show up once; over 65% is in the top ten. The sequenced sample consisted of blood, either unsorted or a sorted T cell fraction (not recorded which). Every receptor here comes from a human donor who was either an allogeneic HSCT recipient or a stem cell or donor lymphocyte infusion donor (not recorded which). It is not recorded whose cells these are; they may come from a transplant donor.

This sequence joins TRBV4-3 and TRBJ2-2; D gene unclear. V was pared by 9 bases and J by 0 bases, with 11 bases between. Germline lookup yields CDR1 LGHNA and CDR2 YSLEER. The CDR3 has 14 amino acids. Written as DNA, the CDR3 is TGCGCCAGTGCTGACCAATCGAACACCGGGGAGCTGTTTTTT. It is translated as CASADQSNTGELFF.

The chain recombines TRBV12-3 or TRBV12-4 with TRBJ2-1, with TRBD1 identical over 8 bases. V lost 5 bases to trimming and J lost 0 bases; unmatched junction nucleotides: 12. The CDR3 extends over 18 amino acids. The CDR3 protein is CASSPRDRPLLSYNEQFF. The CDR3 DNA is TGTGCCAGCAGTCCCCGGGACAGGCCCCTGCTCTCCTACAATGAGCAGTTCTTC.

The J gene is TRBJ2-1, the V gene TRBV12-3 or TRBV12-4; TRBD1 might be the D (6 bases). Trimming stripped 6 bases from V and 5 bases from J, with 17 bases between. This CDR3 is 15 amino acids long. The CDR3 sequence is CASRASTGMDNEQFF. Here the CDR3 DNA reads TGTGCCAGCAGAGCATCTACAGGGATGGACAATGAGCAGTTCTTC.

This clonotype was picked up a small number of times. The rearrangement joins TRBV28 to TRBJ2-1; TRBD1 might be the D (6 bases). The germline V gene encodes CDR1 MDHEN and CDR2 SYDVKM. With 1 base removed from V and 2 bases from J, the gap between germline ends came to 12 bases. CDR3 length: 16 amino acids. The CDR3 sequence is CASSLLGDMAYNEQFF. The CDR3 nucleotides are TGTGCCAGCAGTTTATTGGGGGACATGGCCTACAATGAGCAGTTCTTC.

At least ten counts were recorded for this clonotype. The chain employs TRBV12-3 or TRBV12-4 and TRBJ1-3; D ambiguous. Between the trimmed V and J ends, which lost 3 bases and 0 bases, there was a span of 3 bases. CDR3 length equals 13 residues. Here the CDR3 DNA reads TGTGCCAGCAGTTTTAACTCTGGAAACACCATATATTTT. It codes for CASSFNSGNTIYF.

The sample holds a few counts of this clonotype. This chain connects TRBV12-3 or TRBV12-4 to TRBJ1-4, with 7 positions matching TRBD1. Unmatched junction bases numbered 10, after V lost 4 bases and J lost 8 bases. The CDR3 extends over 15 amino acids. The CDR3 loop is CASSCKTGTREKLFF. CDR3 nucleotides: TGTGCCAGCAGTTGCAAGACAGGGACAAGGGAAAAACTGTTTTTT.

The rearrangement joins TRBV6-2 or TRBV6-3 to TRBJ2-5; 11 nucleotides line up with TRBD2. With 6 bases clipped from V and 5 bases from J, the junction kept 11 bases outside the gene matches. The germline V gene encodes CDR1 MNHEY and CDR2 SVGEGT. CDR3 size: 16 residues. As DNA, the CDR3 is TGTGCCAGCAGCTCGGCAACTAGCGGGGGCCGGGAGACCCAGTACTTC. Amino acids: CASSSATSGGRETQYF.

The rearrangement uses TRBV29-1 and TRBJ2-1, with D hard to call. Trimming removed 4 bases at V and 3 bases at J, with 7 bases between. Germline-derived CDR1 and CDR2 are SQVTM and ANQGSEA. The CDR3 consists of 12 residues. The CDR3 region has the DNA TGCAGCGTTGGTCCAGACTACAATGAGCAGTTCTTC. Amino acid sequence: CSVGPDYNEQFF.

The chain links TRBV4-3 to TRBJ2-5; 7 bases line up with TRBD1. Germline CDR1 LGHNA, CDR2 YSLEER. CDR3 length equals 15 residues. V lost 3 bases to trimming and J lost 4 bases; unmatched junction nucleotides: 8. The CDR3 region has the DNA TGCGCCAGCAGCCAGGACGACAGGGTCACAGAGACCCAGTACTTC. Translating it yields CASSQDDRVTETQYF.

There are many counts of this clonotype. The J gene is TRBJ1-2, the V gene TRBV9, with D possibly TRBD1 on 6 matching bases. Trimming took off 4 bases at V and 0 bases at J, with 16 bases between the two ends. Germline V CDR1 and CDR2: SGDLS, YYNGEE. CDR3 length: 16 residues. This chain's CDR3 is CASSRGALITNYGYTF. Written as DNA, the CDR3 is TGTGCCAGCAGCCGGGGGGCTTTAATTACTAACTATGGCTACACCTTC.

The chain has TRBV12-5 and TRBJ1-4, with D uncertain. Germline V CDR1 and CDR2: LGHNT, FRNRAP. V lost 1 base, J lost 6 bases, and 9 bases lay in between. The CDR3 covers 14 residues. In DNA form, the CDR3 reads TGTGCTAGTGGTTTGGACCCAATGGATGAAAAACTGTTTTTT. Translation gives CASGLDPMDEKLFF.

The rearrangement uses TRBV20-1 and TRBJ1-2, with D perhaps TRBD1 (6 bases). The V end was cut by 6 bases, the J end by 8 bases, with 16 bases between. Germline V gene sequence: CDR1 DFQATT, CDR2 SNEGSKA (reference sequence). The length of the CDR3 is 12 residues. CDR3: CSAYATGPGYTF. The CDR3 bases are TGCAGTGCCTATGCAACAGGGCCCGGCTACACCTTC.

This clonotype turned up a few times. The chain uses TRBV11-2 and TRBJ2-2; no definite D call. CDR1 and CDR2 (germline): SGHAT, FQNNGV. The length of the CDR3 is 13 residues. V lost 2 bases, J lost 8 bases, and 9 bases lay in between. The DNA for the CDR3 is TGTGCCAGCAGCTTACCGCGCCGGGGGGAGCTGTTTTTT. Its translation: CASSLPRRGELFF. The full variable domain, with the rest looked up from reference TRBV11-2 and TRBJ2-2, is EAGVAQSPRYKIIEKRQSVAFWCNPISGHATLYWYQQILGQGPKLLIQFQNNGVVDDSQLPKDRFSAERLKGVDSTLKIQPAKLEDSAVYLCASSLPRRGELFFGEGSRLTVL.

The rearrangement joins TRBV12-3 or TRBV12-4 to TRBJ2-1; maybe TRBD2 (5 bases). Trimming cost V 6 bases and J 4 bases, with 16 bases left between them. This CDR3 contains 15 residues. The CDR3 here is CASSPREWGYNEQFF. The CDR3, as DNA: TGTGCCAGCAGCCCTAGGGAGTGGGGTTACAATGAGCAGTTCTTC.

Only a few counts were recorded for this clonotype. This chain joins TRBV20-1 and TRBJ2-1, with 12 bases that match TRBD2. The V and J ends lost 4 bases and 2 bases, in that order; junction bases with no gene match: 12. Germline V gene sequence: CDR1 DFQATT, CDR2 SNEGSKA (reference sequence). The CDR3 extends over 18 amino acids. The CDR3 coding sequence is TGCAGTGCTACACGACTAGCGGGAGCTTCAATTACCTACAATGAGCAGTTCTTC. Protein product: CSATRLAGASITYNEQFF.

This clonotype appeared a few times. V and J are TRBV29-1 and TRBJ1-2; D gene unclear. This CDR3 region has 13 residues. Trimming removed 3 bases from V and 2 bases from J, with 10 bases in between. Germline V gene sequence: CDR1 SQVTM, CDR2 ANQGSEA. DNA for the CDR3: TGCAGCGTTGAGTCTCAGTACAACTATGGCTACACCTTC. The encoded protein is CSVESQYNYGYTF.

Many counts were recorded for this clonotype. The rearrangement uses TRBV4-3 and TRBJ1-2, with D perhaps TRBD1 (5 bases). Germline CDR1 and CDR2: LGHNA and YSLEER. V shed 1 base and J shed 7 bases, with 10 bases lying between them. This CDR3 is built from 13 residues. CDR3 sequence reads: CASSQVRGTGYTF. CDR3 DNA: TGCGCCAGCAGCCAAGTAAGGGGCACTGGCTACACCTTC.

The rearrangement joins TRBV20-1 to TRBJ2-1; D remains unclear. Germline V gives CDR1 DFQATT, CDR2 SNEGSKA (reference sequence). The CDR3 runs 16 residues. Trimming pared 6 bases from V and 5 bases from J, leaving 23 bases between. The CDR3 loop reads CSAGSSFSQSHNEQFF. In DNA form, the CDR3 reads TGCAGTGCCGGATCCTCGTTCAGTCAATCACACAATGAGCAGTTCTTC.

The rearrangement links TRBV9 to TRBJ2-1; 9 nucleotides align to TRBD2. From germline, CDR1 is SGDLS and CDR2 YYNGEE. With 3 bases clipped from V and 7 bases from J, the junction kept 11 bases outside the gene matches. The CDR3 length is 16 residues. The CDR3: CASSARGGRGWNEQFF. The CDR3 DNA follows: TGTGCCAGCAGCGCGAGGGGCGGGAGGGGATGGAATGAGCAGTTCTTC.

V and J are TRBV29-1 and TRBJ2-1; maybe TRBD1 (5 bases). Germline values: CDR1 SQVTM, CDR2 ANQGSEA. The CDR3 totals 12 residues. V was clipped by 4 bases and J by 5 bases, with 9 bases between them. CDR3 in DNA: TGCAGCGTTGTCGGCAGGGACAATGAGCAGTTCTTC. This gives the protein CSVVGRDNEQFF.

The V gene is TRBV7-8, the J gene TRBJ1-5; 9 bases are shared with TRBD1. J lost 4 bases, V lost 2 bases, and 6 bases had no gene match. Germline CDR1 reads SGHVS; CDR2 reads FQNEAQ. The CDR3 loop spans 16 amino acids. This chain's CDR3 is CASSLIYRGPNQPQHF. The CDR3 DNA reads as TGTGCCAGCAGCTTAATCTACAGGGGGCCTAATCAGCCCCAGCATTTT.

This chain uses TRBV20-1 with TRBJ2-3; 7 bases line up with TRBD1. The germline CDR1 and CDR2 sequences are DFQATT and SNEGSKA (reference sequence). This CDR3 region has 15 residues. Unmatched junction bases numbered 6, after V lost 3 bases and J lost 0 bases. The CDR3 region has the DNA TGCAGTGCTAGGGGACACAGGGGTAGCACAGATACGCAGTATTTT. It encodes CSARGHRGSTDTQYF.

This clonotype was detected a few times. This chain connects TRBV7-9 to TRBJ2-3; D remains unclear. The CDR3 is 15 residues long. Trimming removed 3 bases from V and 0 bases from J, with 10 bases in between. Germline V gives CDR1 SEHNR, CDR2 FQNEAQ (reference sequence). This CDR3 is CASSFHRVSTDTQYF. For the CDR3, the DNA is TGTGCCAGCAGCTTCCACAGAGTGAGCACAGATACGCAGTATTTT.